This T cell receptor (beta chain) was profiled in a study of T cell changes during pregnancy in multiple sclerosis (dated by TCRdb to the late 2010s). About the investigation overall: The study examined how the T cell repertoire changed over the course of pregnancy in women with multiple sclerosis.

Details on this clone: Its antigen is currently not known. Base-call qualities are not available, and no considerably larger clone is one nucleotide away.

The V and J ends are trimmed by 5 bases and 10 bases, leaving 23 bases between them. CDR1 and CDR2 are read off the germline V gene as SGHTA and FQGNSA. The CDR3 sequence holds 15 residues, the cysteine and phenylalanine included. Solely the CDR3 DNA is kept, with 45 bases framed from the first base. Libraries were prepared through the immunoSEQ multiplex PCR assay. Sourced from immuneACCESS, this table was stored by TCRdb with only in-frame sequences that have V and J called. A share of the clones is absent; for the studies checked, an unresolved V gene accounts for under half, and the remainder has no known explanation. The sample includes 60,000 to 75,000 clones, with around 90% observed a single time. The ten largest clones represent approximately 1.4% of the sample.

The sample was peripheral blood, taken in the second trimester of pregnancy. This receptor was obtained from a female donor in good health, enrolled as a control in a pregnancy study. The rearranged segments are TRBV7-2 and TRBJ1-2; TRBD1 could be the D gene, as 5 bases match. The CDR3 region reads CASSPIGGEDGAYTF. The DNA reads TGTGCCAGCAGCCCCATTGGGGGGGAGGACGGGGCCTACACCTTC.